These T cell receptor beta chains were read from a single sample in a study of shared clonotypes between healthy human individuals. Assay used: immunoSEQ multiplex PCR; TCRdb lists only in-frame clones, some missing. The repertoire holds nearly 1,000,000 clones, approximately 80% seen once, with roughly 1.5% in the top ten. The sample taken for sequencing was memory CD4+ T cells sorted from blood. Every receptor here comes from a man aged 18 to 29 in good health. Both conserved end residues are part of each CDR3. Fields, in order: J gene, D gene, V gene, CDR3 length, clone size, CDR3 DNA, CDR3 protein. D genes are given only for firm matches. Clone size is stated in some rows and not others, as once, few, many or a class when expanded.

TRBJ2-7 TRBD2 TRBV6-1 16 . TGTGCCAGCAGTGCGCGGGGAGCGGGGGGGTACGCTGGGCAGTACTTC CASSARGAGGYAGQYF
TRBJ2-3 . TRBV7-3 15 . TGTGCCAGCAGCTTAACAGTATCTAGCACAGATACGCAGTATTTT CASSLTVSSTDTQYF
TRBJ1-3 . TRBV5-1 14 . TGCGCCAGCAGCGCCGGGACCGATGGAAACACCATATATTTT CASSAGTDGNTIYF
TRBJ1-1 TRBD1 TRBV5-1 15 . TGCGCCAGCAGCCGGACAGGACAGGTGAACACTGAAGCTTTCTTT CASSRTGQVNTEAFF
TRBJ1-1 . TRBV4-1 18 . TGCGCCAGCAGCCCAGGACCGATATACATCCACATGAACACTGAAGCTTTCTTT CASSPGPIYIHMNTEAFF
TRBJ1-1 . TRBV14 15 . TGTGCCAGCAGCCAAGAGGGGAGGGGAACCACTGAAGCTTTCTTT CASSQEGRGTTEAFF
TRBJ1-4 . TRBV14 14 . TGTGCCAGCAGCCAGTCGTCTCGGGAAGGAAAACTGTTTTTT CASSQSSREGKLFF
TRBJ2-3 TRBD1 TRBV7-9 16 . TGTGCCAGCAGCTTGACAGGGGGTAGGGGCACAGATACGCAGTATTTT CASSLTGGRGTDTQYF
TRBJ2-3 . TRBV15 16 . TGTGCCACCAGCAGAAACCCAGGGGCTACCACAGATACGCAGTATTTT CATSRNPGATTDTQYF
TRBJ2-3 . TRBV4-3 14 . TGCGCCAGCAGCCAAGATACGAGGGGTGATACGCAGTATTTT CASSQDTRGDTQYF
TRBJ1-1 . TRBV11-3 19 . TGTGCCAGCGGCCACCGGGAGAGGAACAGAATAAGGCGTGGCACTGAAGCTTTCTTT CASGHRERNRIRRGTEAFF
TRBJ2-5 . TRBV12-5 12 few TGTGCTAGTGGTTTGGAGGTGGAGACCCAGTACTTC CASGLEVETQYF
TRBJ1-1 . TRBV18 14 . TGTGCCAGCTCACTACAGAGCATGAACACTGAAGCTTTCTTT CASSLQSMNTEAFF
TRBJ2-7 TRBD1 TRBV6-1 13 . TGTGCCAGCAGCGGACAGGGTTGGAACGAGCAGTACTTC CASSGQGWNEQYF
TRBJ1-2 . TRBV5-1 13 . TGCGCCAGCAGCTTGGCTATGGGGGATAGCTACACCTTC CASSLAMGDSYTF
TRBJ1-6 TRBD1 TRBV4-3 16 . TGCGCCAGCAGCCAGGGGGACAGGTTCTGGGATTCACCCCTCCACTTT CASSQGDRFWDSPLHF
TRBJ2-1 TRBD2 TRBV9 15 . TGTGCCAGCAGCCCGAGCGGGAACTCCTACAATGAGCAGTTCTTC CASSPSGNSYNEQFF
TRBJ2-7 . TRBV7-9 12 many TGTGCCAGCAGCATCCGGACCTACGAGCAGTACTTC CASSIRTYEQYF